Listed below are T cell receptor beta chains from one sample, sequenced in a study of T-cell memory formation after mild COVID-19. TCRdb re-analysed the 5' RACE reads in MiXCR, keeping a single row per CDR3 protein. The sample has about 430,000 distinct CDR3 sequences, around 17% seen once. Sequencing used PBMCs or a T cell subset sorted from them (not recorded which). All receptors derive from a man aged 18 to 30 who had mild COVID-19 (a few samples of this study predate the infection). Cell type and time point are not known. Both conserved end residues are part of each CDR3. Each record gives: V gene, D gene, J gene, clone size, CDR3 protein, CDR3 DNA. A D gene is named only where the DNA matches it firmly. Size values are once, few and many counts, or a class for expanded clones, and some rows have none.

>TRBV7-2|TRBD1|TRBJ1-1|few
CASSFGQAPNTEAFF
TGTGCCAGCAGCTTCGGACAGGCCCCGAACACTGAAGCTTTCTTT
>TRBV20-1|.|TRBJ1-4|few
CAYTGTEKLFF
TGCGCCTACACAGGGACCGAAAAACTGTTTTTT
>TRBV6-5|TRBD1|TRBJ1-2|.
CASSAYQGARGYTF
TGTGCCAGCAGCGCTTACCAGGGGGCGCGGGGCTACACCTTC
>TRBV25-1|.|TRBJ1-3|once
CASSESSSGNTIYF
TGTGCCAGCAGTGAATCCAGCTCTGGAAACACCATATATTTT
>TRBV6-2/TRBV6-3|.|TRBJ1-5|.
CASSEVSNQPQHF
TGTGCCAGCAGTGAAGTTAGCAATCAGCCCCAGCATTTT
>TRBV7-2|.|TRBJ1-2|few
CASRSILGGYYGYTF
TGTGCCAGCAGGTCCATCTTGGGAGGCTACTATGGCTACACCTTC
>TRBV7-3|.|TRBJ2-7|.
CASSRAPGQGYEQYF
TGTGCCAGCAGCCGCGCCCCGGGCCAGGGCTACGAGCAGTACTTC
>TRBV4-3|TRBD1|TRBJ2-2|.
CASSQNRGPSGELFF
TGCGCCAGCAGCCAAAACAGGGGGCCCTCCGGGGAGCTGTTTTTT
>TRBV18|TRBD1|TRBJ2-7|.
CASSPSGQGFYEQYF
TGTGCCAGCTCACCGTCGGGACAGGGTTTCTACGAGCAGTACTTC
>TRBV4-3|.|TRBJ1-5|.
CASSQDDGTPQHF
TGCGCCAGCAGCCAAGATGACGGGACACCCCAGCATTTT
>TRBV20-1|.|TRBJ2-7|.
CSARLGGYEQYF
TGCAGTGCTAGATTGGGTGGGTACGAGCAGTACTTC
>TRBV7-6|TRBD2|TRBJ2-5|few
CATPRGGAQETQYF
TGTGCCACCCCCCGGGGGGGGGCCCAAGAGACCCAGTACTTC
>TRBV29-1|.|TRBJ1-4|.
CSVGAANEKLFF
TGCAGCGTGGGGGCGGCTAATGAAAAACTGTTTTTT
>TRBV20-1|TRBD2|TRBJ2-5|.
CSAKDERGQETQYF
TGCAGTGCCAAGGACGAGCGGGGGCAAGAGACCCAGTACTTC
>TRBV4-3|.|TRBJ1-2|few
CASSQELGSWGGYTF
TGCGCCAGCAGCCAAGAACTAGGTTCTTGGGGAGGCTACACCTTC
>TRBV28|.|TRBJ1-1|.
CASRPAGERSTEAFF
TGTGCCAGCAGGCCGGCCGGTGAGCGCTCCACTGAAGCTTTCTTT
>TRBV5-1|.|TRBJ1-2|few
CASNPRSGYGYTF
TGCGCCAGCAATCCCCGGTCGGGGTATGGCTACACCTTC
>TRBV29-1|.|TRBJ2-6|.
CSAQLHSGANVLTF
TGCAGCGCCCAACTCCACTCTGGGGCCAACGTCCTGACTTTC
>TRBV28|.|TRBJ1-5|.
CASSDPGSLRPQHF
TGTGCCAGCAGTGACCCAGGCAGTCTAAGGCCCCAGCATTTT
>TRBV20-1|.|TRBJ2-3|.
CSARRGGLTDTQYF
TGCAGTGCTAGGAGGGGGGGTCTCACAGATACGCAGTATTTT
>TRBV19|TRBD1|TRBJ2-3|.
CASSNTDRVEYF
TGTGCCAGTAGTAATACAGACAGGGTGGAGTATTTT
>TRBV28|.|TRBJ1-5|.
CASNPTLQPQHF
TGTGCCAGCAACCCGACACTGCAGCCCCAGCATTTT
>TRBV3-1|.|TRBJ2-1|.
CASSQPGVGYNEQFF
TGTGCCAGCAGCCAACCGGGAGTGGGCTACAATGAGCAGTTCTTC
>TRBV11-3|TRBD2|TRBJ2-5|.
CASSSTGLAGETQYF
TGTGCCAGCAGCTCAACGGGACTAGCGGGTGAGACCCAGTACTTC
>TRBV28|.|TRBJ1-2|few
CASGLDGLGYTF
TGTGCCAGCGGCCTGGACGGTCTCGGCTACACCTTC
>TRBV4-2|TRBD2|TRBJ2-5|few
CASSQASSGGARETQYF
TGTGCCAGCAGCCAAGCCTCTAGCGGGGGGGCCCGAGAGACCCAGTACTTC
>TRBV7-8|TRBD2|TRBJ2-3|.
CASTYWRGGPDTQYF
TGTGCCAGCACCTATTGGCGGGGGGGCCCAGATACGCAGTATTTT
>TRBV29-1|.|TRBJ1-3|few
CSGTFGNTIYF
TGCAGCGGAACGTTTGGAAACACCATATATTTT
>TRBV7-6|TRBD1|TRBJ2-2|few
CASSLAGQGIIAGELFF
TGTGCCAGCAGCTTAGCGGGACAGGGGATCATCGCCGGGGAGCTGTTTTTT